This T cell receptor (beta chain) was recovered during a study of blood T cells in healthy people across ages. Study-wide points: It was held that the diversity estimates obtained from one million T cells were underestimates.

Note on this clonotype: Its antigen is not known.

With a J-beta primer mix and a sample-barcoded 5' primer, a second PCR ran about 7 to 11 cycles. Every cDNA was tagged by a template-switch adaptor with 12 random nucleotides. Each CDR3 protein is one row after TCRdb ran MiXCR on the 5' RACE reads. This sample carries around 1,800,000 distinct CDR3 sequences, about two fifths of them seen once, and the ten largest clones take 20% to 25%. The sample, around 10 milliliters of peripheral blood, was drawn from each donor. The CDR3 runs to 16 residues. With 6 bases removed from V and 4 bases from J, the gap between germline ends came to 21 bases. Sequencing was carried out using blood. V gene TRBV12-3 or TRBV12-4 combines with J gene TRBJ2-5; either TRBD1 or TRBD2 may fit D (5 bases each). The origin of this receptor is a human donor in good health. CDR3 sequence reads: CASSEMTIEGPETQYF. The DNA for the CDR3 is TGTGCCAGCAGCGAAATGACCATTGAGGGACCAGAGACCCAGTACTTC.